The rows below give T cell receptor beta chains drawn from one sample of a study of vaccination and CD4 T cells after COVID-19. TCRdb re-analysed the PCR reads in MiXCR, keeping a single row per CDR3 protein. The table shows 12,000 to 15,000 distinct CDR3 sequences, with roughly 45% occurring only once. For these receptors, no antigen is known. Sequencing was carried out using CD4+ T cells from blood, cultured in vitro. The receptors shown here come from a human donor who had recovered from COVID-19. Both conserved end residues are part of each CDR3. D genes are given only for firm matches. A clone size is listed for some rows: how often the clone was seen (once, few, many), or a class if it is expanded.

CASGLDPRGAFF TGTGCTAGTGGTTTGGACCCACGGGGAGCTTTCTTT TRBV12-5 - 12 - TRBJ1-1
CASSLGNSGATAQYF TGTGCCAGCAGTTTGGGTAATAGCGGGGCGACGGCCCAGTACTTC TRBV2 - 15 TRBD2 TRBJ2-5
CASSIGGGGSNQPQHF TGTGCCAGTAGTATCGGGGGCGGAGGGAGCAATCAGCCCCAGCATTTT TRBV19 - 16 - TRBJ1-5
CASSYPQTGLDEQYF TGTGCCAGCAGTTACCCCCAGACAGGGTTGGACGAGCAGTACTTC TRBV6-5 few 15 TRBD1 TRBJ2-7
CASSQGPAYGRISGNTIYF TGCGCCAGCAGCCAAGGCCCCGCCTACGGGCGAATCTCTGGAAACACCATATATTTT TRBV4-1 - 19 - TRBJ1-3
CASSSSLMELAGGLASTDTQYF TGCGCCAGTAGCTCCTCCTTGATGGAACTAGCGGGGGGCCTAGCTAGCACAGATACGCAGTATTTT TRBV5-1 - 22 TRBD2 TRBJ2-3
CASTLRDRANTGELFF TGTGCCAGCACCTTAAGGGACAGGGCGAACACCGGGGAGCTGTTTTTT TRBV7-2 few 16 TRBD1 TRBJ2-2
CASSQVRSNSGNTIYF TGCGCCAGCAGCCAAGTGCGATCGAACTCTGGAAACACCATATATTTT TRBV4-1 - 16 - TRBJ1-3
CASSRSPLQGYYEQYF TGTGCCAGCAGCCGAAGCCCGTTACAGGGTTACTACGAGCAGTACTTC TRBV7-8 - 16 - TRBJ2-7
CSASGRGAQSTDTQYF TGCAGTGCTAGTGGGCGGGGCGCGCAAAGCACAGATACGCAGTATTTT TRBV20-1 few 16 - TRBJ2-3
CSARYYGYTF TGCAGTGCTAGATACTATGGCTACACCTTC TRBV20-1 - 10 - TRBJ1-2
CASSIPPRQGNTEAFF TGTGCCAGTAGTATCCCCCCGAGACAGGGGAACACTGAAGCTTTCTTT TRBV19 - 16 TRBD1 TRBJ1-1
CASSGGAGGGSQPQHF TGTGCCAGCAGTGGAGGGGCAGGGGGAGGAAGTCAGCCCCAGCATTTT TRBV2 - 16 TRBD1 TRBJ1-5
CASSLQGLGGYTF TGTGCCAGCAGCTTACAGGGGTTGGGCGGCTACACCTTC TRBV11-2 - 13 - TRBJ1-2
CASRHAAGQGAREKLFF TGTGCCAGCAGACACGCGGCGGGACAGGGGGCAAGAGAAAAACTGTTTTTT TRBV6-1 few 17 TRBD1 TRBJ1-4
CAISWDRGREQYF TGTGCCATCAGCTGGGACAGGGGGAGGGAGCAGTACTTC TRBV10-3 - 13 TRBD1 TRBJ2-7
CASRDANGGTEAFF TGTGCCAGCCGGGACGCAAATGGGGGCACTGAAGCTTTCTTT TRBV19 - 14 - TRBJ1-1
CASSLGLAGGPGTGELFF TGTGCCAGCAGTCTGGGACTAGCGGGGGGGCCGGGCACCGGGGAGCTGTTTTTT TRBV27 - 18 TRBD2 TRBJ2-2
CSANLPGRGDQETQYF TGCAGTGCTAACCTCCCCGGACGGGGAGACCAAGAGACCCAGTACTTC TRBV20-1 - 16 - TRBJ2-5
CASSLEVSGSSGNTIYF TGTGCCAGCAGCTTAGAGGTCTCAGGGAGCTCTGGAAACACCATATATTTT TRBV7-9 - 17 - TRBJ1-3
CSAMSRASYEQYF TGCAGTGCTATGTCCCGGGCCTCCTACGAGCAGTACTTC TRBV20-1 - 13 - TRBJ2-7
CASSLHGGPTEAFF TGTGCCAGCAGCTTGCACGGTGGACCCACTGAAGCTTTCTTT TRBV7-9 - 14 - TRBJ1-1
CATTDRGNSPLHF TGTGCCACCACGGACAGGGGAAATTCACCCCTCCACTTT TRBV10-3 - 13 TRBD1 TRBJ1-6
CASSYSVPPSTDTQYF TGTGCCAGCAGTTACTCGGTTCCACCTAGCACAGATACGCAGTATTTT TRBV6-5 few 16 - TRBJ2-3
CASSPGPPVETQYF TGTGCCAGCAGCCCGGGACCCCCTGTCGAGACCCAGTACTTC TRBV2 - 14 - TRBJ2-5
CAISVGLDNEQFF TGTGCCATCAGTGTCGGACTAGACAATGAGCAGTTCTTC TRBV10-3 - 13 TRBD2 TRBJ2-1
CASSLSSGANVLTF TGTGCCAGCAGCTTAAGCAGTGGGGCCAACGTCCTGACTTTC TRBV7-9 - 14 - TRBJ2-6
CASSPLSDSRMSYGHTF TGTGCCAGCAGTCCCCTTTCGGACAGCCGCATGAGCTATGGCCACACCTTC TRBV6-2/TRBV6-3 - 17 - TRBJ1-2
CASSSSSNQPQHF TGTGCCAGCAGCTCCTCCAGCAATCAGCCCCAGCATTTT TRBV9 - 13 - TRBJ1-5
CASKMEMRADTQYF TGTGCCAGCAAGATGGAAATGAGGGCAGATACGCAGTATTTT TRBV7-6 - 14 - TRBJ2-3
CASSPETGGEQYF TGTGCCAGCTCACCAGAAACAGGGGGTGAGCAGTACTTC TRBV18 - 13 TRBD1 TRBJ2-7
CASSFSAGGVYGYTF TGTGCCAGCAGCTTCTCGGCAGGGGGCGTTTATGGCTACACCTTC TRBV11-3 - 15 TRBD1 TRBJ1-2
CSARDHRVAYTEAFF TGCAGTGCTAGAGATCACAGGGTAGCCTACACTGAAGCTTTCTTT TRBV20-1 - 15 - TRBJ1-1
CASSLVVAGGHTGELFF TGTGCCAGCAGCTTGGTAGTAGCGGGGGGACACACCGGGGAGCTGTTTTTT TRBV5-6 - 17 TRBD2 TRBJ2-2
CASSRDSPGGDTGELFF TGCGCCAGCAGCAGGGACAGCCCGGGAGGGGACACCGGGGAGCTGTTTTTT TRBV5-1 - 17 - TRBJ2-2
CASSLRGRGNYGYTF TGTGCCAGCAGCCTCAGGGGGAGGGGGAACTATGGCTACACCTTC TRBV5-4 - 15 TRBD1 TRBJ1-2
CASSSDGQFFSGNTIYF TGTGCCAGCAGTTCCGATGGACAGTTCTTCTCTGGAAACACCATATATTTT TRBV12-3/TRBV12-4 - 17 - TRBJ1-3
CASSEARTGEQFF TGTGCCAGCAGTGAAGCGAGGACAGGGGAGCAGTTCTTC TRBV6-1 - 13 TRBD1 TRBJ2-1
CASSRTGIPNNEQFF TGTGCCAGCAGCCGGACAGGGATCCCTAACAATGAGCAGTTCTTC TRBV5-5 - 15 TRBD1 TRBJ2-1
CASSFIPLPGQNQPQHF TGTGCCAGCAGTTTCATCCCTCTCCCAGGGCAGAATCAGCCCCAGCATTTT TRBV12-3/TRBV12-4 few 17 - TRBJ1-5
CASVGGVSGTATF TGTGCCAGCGTTGGGGGCGTGTCGGGGACAGCCACCTTC TRBV6-1 few 13 TRBD1 TRBJ1-2
CASSEGRPSWDTQYF TGTGCCAGCAGTGAAGGTCGGCCCTCGTGGGATACGCAGTATTTT TRBV2 - 15 - TRBJ2-3
CAIRDTGTGVSGGYTF TGTGCCATCAGGGACACCGGGACAGGGGTGTCGGGAGGCTACACCTTC TRBV10-3 few 16 TRBD1 TRBJ1-2
CASIGGRTDTQYF TGTGCCAGCATCGGGGGCCGCACAGATACGCAGTATTTT TRBV7-2 - 13 - TRBJ2-3
CASSETSGPSYEQYF TGTGCCAGCAGTGAGACTAGCGGGCCTTCCTACGAGCAGTACTTC TRBV6-1 - 15 TRBD2 TRBJ2-7
CASSSRAFF TGTGCCAGCAGCTCACGGGCTTTCTTT TRBV11-3 - 9 - TRBJ1-1
CATSGGYEQYF TGTGCCACCTCGGGAGGCTACGAGCAGTACTTC TRBV24-1 - 11 TRBD2 TRBJ2-7
CASSFPSTDTQYF TGTGCCAGCAGCTTCCCTAGCACAGATACGCAGTATTTT TRBV11-2 few 13 - TRBJ2-3
CASSLQHGGGPNTGELFF TGTGCCAGTAGTCTTCAACACGGCGGGGGGCCTAACACCGGGGAGCTGTTTTTT TRBV19 - 18 TRBD2 TRBJ2-2
CASSKGAGYEQYF TGTGCCAGCAGCAAGGGAGCGGGGTACGAGCAGTACTTC TRBV21-1 - 13 - TRBJ2-7
CASSTGHGNTIYF TGTGCCAGCAGCACCGGGCATGGAAACACCATATATTTT TRBV7-2 - 13 - TRBJ1-3